The TCR beta chain described here comes from a study of blood T cell repertoires in COVID-19. Study-level information: The samples span acute and convalescent COVID-19 from the United States, Italy and Spain. Sources were T cells, B-cell-depleted T cells, or PBMCs; the material itself was cDNA or gDNA.

Original processing notes: Reference gene primer amplification in the assay estimated nucleated cell counts. TCRdb's table, derived via immunoSEQ multiplex PCR, lists solely in-frame clones and lacks some. Clone size and the V and J calls come from that table; the DNA yielded D and trimming. The profile covers 50,000 to 80,000 clones, with around 84% appearing a single time and about 6% taken by the ten largest. CDR3 length: 14 amino acids. Between the trimmed V and J ends, which lost 4 bases and 3 bases, there was a span of 13 bases. Germline assignment: CDR1 LGHDT and CDR2 YNNKEL (reference sequence).

V usage is TRBV3-1 (or the pseudogene TRBV3-2) and J usage is TRBJ2-7; D gene uncertain. This receptor was identified in a woman aged 60-75 years with acute or convalescent COVID-19. Input material: peripheral blood. DNA for the CDR3: TGTGCCAGCAGCCCACGGTTCACCGTCTACGAGCAGTACTTC. The encoded protein is CASSPRFTVYEQYF.